The subject of this entry is one T cell receptor (beta chain). The antigen is undetermined. This record belongs to a study of cytomegalovirus exposure and HLA in healthy donors. Study overall: The 600 to 800 first-cohort repertoires shared a platform with the 130 or so validation repertoires, as reported in a later analysis. General study results and limits: Both high specificity and high sensitivity reportedly marked the classifier's diagnosis of cytomegalovirus status.

This table comes from immunoSEQ multiplex PCR, and its TCRdb copy is limited to in-frame clones, with some not included. Here the sample spans around 190,000 clones, roughly 86% being singletons. With 4 bases clipped from V and 5 bases from J, the junction kept 3 bases outside the gene matches. This CDR3 spans 14 amino acids. The germline CDR1 and CDR2 sequences are LNHDA and SQIVND (reference sequence). Separation from the roughly 700-subject first cohort characterized the 120-subject validation cohort, to which the donors belonged. This rearrangement joins TRBV19 to TRBJ2-1, with 9 bases that match TRBD1. Material for sequencing was PBMCs. This receptor was obtained from a young man in good health and CMV-seropositive. The CDR3 DNA reads TGTGCCAGTAGTAAACAGGGGGCAAACAATGAGCAGTTCTTC. Residues: CASSKQGANNEQFF.